Here is one T cell receptor beta chain with its context. Its antigen is unidentified. Quantitative 5'-RACE with molecular barcodes produced the TCR beta libraries. TCRdb re-called the 5' RACE reads through MiXCR, storing one row per CDR3 protein. The data contain approximately 550,000 distinct CDR3 sequences, roughly 13% of them seen just once; the ten biggest clones take up around 6.8%. The record originates from a study of CD8 T cells in ankylosing spondylitis. The study, taken as a whole, reports: Blood from ankylosing spondylitis patients appeared to carry a characteristic roughly eight-variant TCR beta motif. Reactive arthritis synovial fluid and blood were previously reported to contain some motif variants. Within matched ankylosing spondylitis synovial fluid, disease-linked clones were reportedly significantly enriched.

Germline CDR1 is MNHEY and CDR2 is SVGAGI. The V gene lost 4 bases and the J gene lost 2 bases, with 12 bases spanning the gap. The CDR3 loop spans 14 amino acids. The sequenced sample consisted of blood, either unsorted or a sorted T cell fraction (not recorded which). The chain has TRBV6-5 and TRBJ2-7; D is tentatively TRBD1 or TRBD2 (5 bases each). The sequence was obtained from a male donor with ankylosing spondylitis. The CDR3: CASSSPGTTYEQYF. DNA of the CDR3: TGTGCCAGCAGTTCCCCCGGGACGACCTACGAGCAGTACTTC.